The 20 T cell receptor beta chains reported below all come from one sample, sequenced in a study of blood T cell repertoires in COVID-19. Some clones are missing from TCRdb's copy, which holds only in-frame ones; the method was immunoSEQ multiplex PCR. The sample carries approximately 85,000 clones, 90% recorded once. The sequenced sample consisted of peripheral blood. The receptors here all came from a woman aged 50 to 60 in a cohort sampled during active COVID-19.

The rearrangement links TRBV6-5 to TRBJ2-1; TRBD1 matches 8 bases. The CDR3 is made up of 13 amino acids. The V and J ends lost 7 bases and 7 bases, in that order; junction bases with no gene match: 6. CDR1 and CDR2 from the germline V gene are MNHEY and SVGAGI. The CDR3 region is CASTRTGWNEQFF. The CDR3 coding sequence is TGTGCCAGCACCCGGACAGGGTGGAATGAGCAGTTCTTC.

V and J are TRBV6-1 and TRBJ1-6; D gene unclear. CDR1 is MNHNS, CDR2 SASEGT, per germline. CDR3 length: 13 residues. V was clipped by 0 bases and J by 7 bases, with 4 bases between them. Here the CDR3 reads CASSEAENSPLHF. CDR3 nucleotides: TGTGCCAGCAGTGAAGCGGAGAATTCACCCCTCCACTTT.

The chain uses TRBV12-3 or TRBV12-4 and TRBJ1-6; D is possibly TRBD1 (6 bases). CDR3 length: 12 amino acids. Deletions cut 6 bases from V and 8 bases from J, with 8 bases between. For the CDR3, the DNA is TGTGCCAGCAGCCCAGGGGATTCACCCCTCCACTTT. It codes for CASSPGDSPLHF.

The J gene is TRBJ1-1, the V gene TRBV4-1; no firm D call. Germline V gives CDR1 MGHRA, CDR2 YSYEKL. V was cut by 1 base and J by 0 bases, with 9 bases left in between. The CDR3 loop spans 15 amino acids. The CDR3 bases are TGCGCCAGCAGCCAAGTGGGGAGTCTGAACACTGAAGCTTTCTTT. Protein: CASSQVGSLNTEAFF.

The V gene is TRBV6-4, the J gene TRBJ2-1; 11 bases map to TRBD2. Trimming cost V 2 bases and J 8 bases; bases outside gene matches: 8. Germline values: CDR1 MRHNA, CDR2 SNTAGT. The length of the CDR3 is 16 residues. The CDR3: CASSDEASGRLHEQFF. CDR3 coding DNA: TGTGCCAGCAGTGACGAGGCTAGCGGGAGGTTGCATGAGCAGTTCTTC.

V and J are TRBV11-2 and TRBJ2-1, with 11 positions matching TRBD2. Trimming at V came to 5 bases and at J to 10 bases, leaving 13 bases not matched to a gene. Germline V CDR1 and CDR2: SGHAT, FQNNGV. This CDR3 spans 16 amino acids. Here the CDR3 reads CASSRGLAGQGREQFF. The CDR3 DNA sequence: TGTGCCAGCAGCCGCGGACTAGCGGGCCAGGGGAGAGAGCAGTTCTTC.

The chain links TRBV5-1 to TRBJ1-1; D ambiguous. The CDR3 loop spans 13 amino acids. Between the trimmed V and J ends, which lost 2 bases and 2 bases, there was a span of 7 bases. Germline assignment: CDR1 SGHRS and CDR2 YFSETQ. CDR3 sequence: CASSFDINTEAFF. The CDR3 DNA sequence: TGCGCCAGCAGCTTCGACATAAACACTGAAGCTTTCTTT.

This sequence joins TRBV19 and TRBJ2-3, with a weak D call TRBD1 (7 bases). V was clipped by 2 bases and J by 5 bases, with 14 bases between them. The germline V gene encodes CDR1 LNHDA and CDR2 SQIVND (reference sequence). This CDR3 contains 15 residues. The chain's CDR3 is CASSISRGRLDTQYF. CDR3 in DNA: TGTGCCAGTAGTATATCCAGGGGGAGGCTAGATACGCAGTATTTT.

CDR3 in amino acids: CASSLVAGVTGELFF. CDR3 bases: TGTGCCAGCAGCTTAGTAGCGGGAGTCACCGGGGAGCTGTTTTTT. The chain carries TRBV7-3 and TRBJ2-2; 9 bases agree with TRBD2. Losses at the gene ends were 2 bases for V and 4 bases for J; bases not matched to a gene: 2. Germline V gives CDR1 SGHTA, CDR2 FQGTGA. The CDR3 is 15 residues long.

The chain links TRBV7-8 to TRBJ2-5, with 7 nucleotides matching TRBD1. The length of the CDR3 is 14 residues. The V segment lost 5 bases and the J segment 5 bases; nucleotides outside the gene matches: 8. Per the germline V gene, CDR1 is SGHVS and CDR2 is FQNEAQ. CDR3 in DNA: TGTGCCAGCAGCCCAGGGGGATCGGGGGAGACCCAGTACTTC. This translates into CASSPGGSGETQYF.

This rearrangement joins TRBV5-1 to TRBJ2-5, with 10 positions matching TRBD1. The CDR3 length is 15 residues. J gave up 1 base and V 2 bases, and 2 bases lay outside the gene matches. Germline loops: CDR1 SGHRS, CDR2 YFSETQ. The chain's CDR3 is CASSLRTGGQETQYF. For the CDR3, the DNA is TGCGCCAGCAGCTTAAGGACAGGGGGCCAAGAGACCCAGTACTTC.

The J gene is TRBJ2-5, the V gene TRBV5-1; D is possibly TRBD1 (6 bases). The CDR3 extends over 14 amino acids. The V gene's germline CDR1 is SGHRS and CDR2 YFSETQ. Trimming removed 2 bases at V and 5 bases at J, with 13 bases between. The CDR3 nucleotides read TGCGCCAGCAGCTTTTTGGACAGCGAGGAGACCCAGTACTTC. This translates into CASSFLDSEETQYF.

This chain connects TRBV28 to TRBJ2-1; TRBD1 matches at 7 bases. V was clipped by 5 bases and J by 5 bases; unmatched bases: 9. Germline V gene sequence: CDR1 MDHEN, CDR2 SYDVKM. The length of the CDR3 is 15 residues. The CDR3 reads CASSLTGPANNEQFF. The DNA of the CDR3 is TGTGCCAGCAGTCTGACAGGGCCGGCGAACAATGAGCAGTTCTTC.

The V gene is TRBV5-1, the J gene TRBJ2-7; a possible D gene is TRBD1 (5 bases). The V and J ends lost 3 bases and 5 bases respectively, with 21 bases between them. This CDR3 region has 16 residues. Germline CDR1 reads SGHRS; CDR2 reads YFSETQ. DNA of the CDR3: TGCGCCAGCAGCTCTGCCTTCATTGACAGTAAAGACGAGCAGTACTTC. It specifies CASSSAFIDSKDEQYF.

V gene TRBV2 combines with J gene TRBJ1-1; TRBD1 is a possible D gene (5 bases). V lost 4 bases to trimming and J lost 3 bases, with 15 bases between them. The germline V gene encodes CDR1 SNHLY and CDR2 FYNNEI. The CDR3 contains 15 residues. The CDR3 coding sequence is TGTGCCAGCAGTGGAAAACCAGACAGAGACACTGAAGCTTTCTTT. It is translated as CASSGKPDRDTEAFF.

The rearrangement joins TRBV5-1 to TRBJ2-2; perhaps TRBD2 as D (5 bases). The CDR3 has 14 amino acids. Between the trimmed V and J ends, which lost 3 bases and 2 bases, there was a span of 8 bases. Germline V gene sequence: CDR1 SGHRS, CDR2 YFSETQ. This CDR3 is CASSSTSNTGELFF. The CDR3 DNA reads TGCGCCAGCAGCTCTACTAGTAACACCGGGGAGCTGTTTTTT.

The rearrangement joins TRBV19 to TRBJ2-1, with TRBD1 matching 9 bases. J gave up 8 bases and V 4 bases, and 12 bases lay outside the gene matches. Germline CDR1 LNHDA, CDR2 SQIVND (reference sequence). The CDR3 is made up of 16 amino acids. CDR3 bases: TGTGCCAGTAGTACACCCGCAGCGGGACAGGGCGATGAGCAGTTCTTC. Its translation is CASSTPAAGQGDEQFF.

The chain has TRBV3-1 (or the pseudogene TRBV3-2) and TRBJ2-7, with D perhaps matching TRBD2 (5 bases). This CDR3 region has 15 residues. V was pared by 4 bases and J by 6 bases, with 19 bases between. In germline, CDR1 is LGHDT, CDR2 YNNKEL (reference sequence). The CDR3 protein is CASSPPFGNRGEQYF. The CDR3 DNA is TGTGCCAGCAGCCCCCCCTTCGGGAATCGGGGCGAGCAGTACTTC.

The chain employs TRBV20-1 and TRBJ2-4, with 7 bases identical to TRBD2. J was trimmed by 7 bases and V by 7 bases; bases with no gene match: 4. The CDR3 is 11 amino acids. CDR1 is DFQATT and CDR2 is SNEGSKA in the germline V gene (reference sequence). The CDR3 DNA reads TGCAGTGTTGAAGCGGGGAACATTCAGTACTTC. Translating gives CSVEAGNIQYF.

The CDR3 protein is CASSSDSGRALYNEQFF. For the CDR3, the DNA is TGCGCCAGCAGCTCAGATAGCGGGAGGGCATTATACAATGAGCAGTTCTTC. V is TRBV4-1 and J is TRBJ2-1; TRBD2 matches at 11 bases. With V trimmed by 5 bases and J by 4 bases, 10 bases remained unmatched. The CDR3 is 17 amino acids. Germline V CDR1 and CDR2: MGHRA, YSYEKL.